Listed below are T cell receptor beta chains from one sample, sequenced in a study of radiotherapy plus CTLA-4 blockade in lung cancer. The assay was immunoSEQ multiplex PCR, and TCRdb's table has in-frame clones only and misses some. The data hold approximately 95,000 clones, with 82% observed a single time. Sequenced here: peripheral blood, sampled from a patient treated with radiotherapy plus ipilimumab. All receptors come from a human donor with non-small cell lung cancer who had a partial response to radiotherapy plus ipilimumab. The CDR3 runs from the conserved cysteine through the conserved F or W. Part of the rows lack a size; the others show once, few, many or a class for expanded clones.

v_call	j_call	clone_size	cdr3_aa
TRBV10-3	TRBJ2-3	NA	CAISDYSLRDTQYF
TRBV27	TRBJ1-2	NA	CASSSLGQGEGYTF
TRBV15	TRBJ1-1	NA	CATSRGTRMNTEAFF
TRBV6-5	TRBJ2-7	NA	CASSPGDKQYF
TRBV27	TRBJ1-1	NA	CASSFRTPSEAFF
TRBV5-4	TRBJ2-5	NA	CASSFGGRLQETQYF
TRBV18	TRBJ2-2	NA	CASSPLGTNTGELFF
TRBV5-4	TRBJ2-7	NA	CASQIETGRSYEQYF
TRBV7-3	TRBJ1-1	few	CASSLQENTEAFF
TRBV19	TRBJ1-5	NA	CASSQKFNQPQHF
TRBV10-3	TRBJ2-3	once	CATLPSISIAESTDTQYF
TRBV9	TRBJ2-5	NA	CASRPGSGETQYF
TRBV2	TRBJ2-1	NA	CASSERTNNEQFF
TRBV28	TRBJ2-7	NA	CASSTIGRAAHEQYF
TRBV28	TRBJ1-3	NA	CASSSDRISSGNTIYF
TRBV6-6	TRBJ1-2	NA	CASRWTGNGGYTF
TRBV6-6	TRBJ2-7	few	CASSGTSGREQYF
TRBV5-1	TRBJ2-5	NA	CASSLAPSGASQETQYF
TRBV27	TRBJ1-2	NA	CASTPGRGRGGYTF
TRBV5-1	TRBJ2-7	once	CASSLAGGSGVTYEQYF
TRBV21-1	TRBJ2-7	NA	CASSVCAVEREFTYEQYF
TRBV7-9	TRBJ1-2	NA	CASSPGQTYGYTF
TRBV10-1	TRBJ1-2	few	CASRPDRTEGYTF
TRBV19	TRBJ1-5	NA	CASTRSGFDQPQHF
TRBV6-6	TRBJ2-7	NA	CASSYGAPTGYEQYF
TRBV27	TRBJ1-3	NA	CASSPDRNGGNTIYF
TRBV5-6	TRBJ2-2	few	CASSSTGGAAGELFF
TRBV27	TRBJ2-1	few	CASSLLGQGSAASSYNEQFF
TRBV19	TRBJ2-2	NA	CASKRGLAGDTGELFF
TRBV6-6	TRBJ2-4	NA	CASTPSATDRSPIQYF
TRBV27	TRBJ2-7	NA	CASSLANTEQYF
TRBV5-1	TRBJ2-7	NA	CASSLPPGTGVGEQYF
TRBV9	NA	NA	CASSVGLIRDSSYEQYF
TRBV7-2	TRBJ1-1	once	CASSQERLNTEAFF
TRBV18	TRBJ2-3	NA	CASSQPGLITDTQYF
TRBV29-1	TRBJ2-5	NA	CSVREGRGQETQYF
TRBV6-1	TRBJ2-7	NA	CASSEDDRVYEQYF
TRBV10-1	TRBJ2-7	few	CASSDQRGSYEQYF
TRBV7-3	TRBJ2-2	NA	CASSLTRSTGELFF
TRBV9	TRBJ2-2	NA	CASSAGQGGKTGELFF
TRBV25-1	TRBJ2-3	NA	CASSEYVTGGGADTQYF
TRBV5-6	TRBJ2-6	few	CASSLGQGSWPGANVLTF